A single sample gave rise to the 20 T cell receptor beta chains below, sequenced in a study of early T cells in non-severe SARS-CoV-2 infection. A single record per CDR3 protein comes from TCRdb applying MiXCR to the 5' RACE reads. The top ten clones hold under 2.5% of a sample with around 25,000 distinct CDR3 sequences, around 6% of them seen once. The sequenced sample consisted of whole blood. All receptors derive from an adult who was a healthcare worker with PCR-confirmed SARS-CoV-2 infection or an uninfected control (not recorded which).

This clonotype was counted at least ten times. The chain recombines TRBV5-1 with TRBJ2-2; D gene ambiguous. Trimming shortened V by 2 bases and J by 6 bases, and 5 bases separated the two germline ends. The CDR3 has 12 residues. Germline V gene lookup returns CDR1 SGHRS and CDR2 YFSETQ. CDR3 loop: CASSFSSGELFF. In nucleotides, the CDR3 is TGCGCCAGCAGCTTCTCATCCGGGGAGCTGTTTTTT.

This clonotype appeared many times. The chain carries TRBV19 and TRBJ1-2; 7 bases fit TRBD1. CDR1 and CDR2 from the germline V gene are LNHDA and SQIVND (reference sequence). The CDR3 loop spans 18 amino acids. After removal of 5 bases from V and 4 bases from J, the junction contained 19 bases not matched to a gene. The CDR3 sequence: CASSHPWDSALFGYGYTF. In DNA form, the CDR3 reads TGTGCCAGTAGTCACCCCTGGGACAGTGCCCTCTTTGGCTATGGCTACACCTTC.

This clonotype is medium-sized. The genes are TRBV6-2 or TRBV6-3 and TRBJ2-2; TRBD2 matches at 12 bases. The CDR3 totals 17 residues. V gave up 5 bases and J gave up 2 bases; unmatched junction bases: 6. Germline CDR1 and CDR2: MNHEY and SVGEGT. CDR3 DNA: TGTGCCAGCAGTACTCGGACTAGCGGGGTCAACACCGGGGAGCTGTTTTTT. Encoded protein: CASSTRTSGVNTGELFF.

This chain connects TRBV12-3 or TRBV12-4 to TRBJ1-1, with a tentative D call TRBD1 (5 bases). Deletions cut 3 bases from V and 4 bases from J, with 12 bases between. This CDR3 region has 14 residues. The CDR3 DNA reads TGTGCCAGCAGTTTTAAGGGGTCGAGCACTGAAGCTTTCTTT. It yields the protein CASSFKGSSTEAFF.

V is TRBV18 and J is TRBJ2-5; D is ambiguous. Per germline, CDR1 KGHSH and CDR2 LQKENI. This CDR3 region has 13 residues. Trimming stripped 4 bases from V and 4 bases from J, with 10 bases between. Here the CDR3 reads CASSLQSGETQYF. The DNA for the CDR3 is TGTGCCAGCTCACTACAGAGTGGAGAGACCCAGTACTTC.

This clonotype was counted ten times or more. The rearrangement uses TRBV20-1 and TRBJ2-3; D not resolved. The CDR3 has 13 amino acids. V was pared by 7 bases and J by 0 bases, with 11 bases between. CDR1 and CDR2 (germline): DFQATT, SNEGSKA (reference sequence). The CDR3 nucleotides read TGCAGTGGGTACTTTTCTAGCACAGATACGCAGTATTTT. Translated, it gives CSGYFSSTDTQYF.

Many counts were recorded for this clonotype. The chain uses TRBV7-6 and TRBJ1-5; D gene uncertain. V was shortened by 2 bases and J by 4 bases, with 9 bases between the two germline ends. Looked up from germline, CDR1 is SGHVS and CDR2 is FNYEAQ. This CDR3 has 14 residues. CDR3 nucleotides: TGTGCCAGCAGCTTAAGTCCGGAAAATCAGCCCCAGCATTTT. Protein product: CASSLSPENQPQHF. The whole variable domain, filled in from reference TRBV7-6 and TRBJ1-5, reads GAGVSQSPRYKVTKRGQDVALRCDPISGHVSLYWYRQALGQGPEFLTYFNYEAQQDKSGLPNDRFSAERPEGSISTLTIQRTEQRDSAMYRCASSLSPENQPQHFGDGTRLSIL.

The chain couples TRBV5-1 to TRBJ2-2; D unclear. Trimming removed 4 bases from V and 5 bases from J, with 9 bases in between. The V gene's germline CDR1 is SGHRS and CDR2 YFSETQ. The CDR3 consists of 13 residues. The CDR3 bases are TGCGCCAGCAGCGCCAGTGAGACCGGGGAGCTGTTTTTT. Amino acids: CASSASETGELFF.

This clonotype was counted only a few times. A much larger clone differs by one base, so this may be a read error. The J gene is TRBJ1-5, the V gene TRBV19; D call uncertain. This CDR3 comprises 13 residues. V was clipped by 3 bases and J by 6 bases, with 9 bases between them. Germline CDR1 reads LNHDA; CDR2 reads SQIVND (reference sequence). The CDR3 region is CASSIGYGQPQHF. The CDR3 nucleotides read TGTGCCAGTAGTATTGGGTATGGTCAGCCCCAGCATTTT.

In this sample, this clonotype turned up a few times. V usage is TRBV29-1 and J usage is TRBJ1-4, with 7 bases that match TRBD1. The trim removed 6 bases at V and 0 bases at J, leaving 7 bases unmatched. This CDR3 comprises 15 residues. Germline CDR1 SQVTM, CDR2 ANQGSEA. In nucleotides, the CDR3 is TGCAGCGTCGGCAACCAGGGGGCAACTAATGAAAAACTGTTTTTT. This encodes CSVGNQGATNEKLFF. The variable domain in full, completed from reference TRBV29-1 and TRBJ1-4, reads SAVISQKPSRDICQRGTSLTIQCQVDSQVTMMFWYRQQPGQSLTLIATANQGSEATYESGFVIDKFPISRPNLTFSTLTVSNMSPEDSSIYLCSVGNQGATNEKLFFGSGTQLSVL.

There are many counts of this clonotype. The J gene is TRBJ1-1, the V gene TRBV2; a weak D match, TRBD1 (5 bases). Between the trimmed V and J ends, which lost 4 bases and 0 bases, there was a span of 9 bases. The CDR3 covers 14 residues. Germline CDR1 is SNHLY and CDR2 is FYNNEI. For the CDR3, the DNA is TGTGCCAGCAGTGCCAGGGTGATGAACACTGAAGCTTTCTTT. Translating it yields CASSARVMNTEAFF.

This clonotype was detected many times. V gene TRBV7-6 combines with J gene TRBJ2-3; no clear D. The CDR3 covers 19 residues. Germline V gene lookup returns CDR1 SGHVS and CDR2 FNYEAQ. V was cut by 5 bases and J by 0 bases, with 24 bases left in between. The CDR3 protein is CASSPKSGGATSSTDTQYF. In DNA form, the CDR3 reads TGTGCCAGCAGCCCAAAGTCCGGCGGAGCCACATCGAGCACAGATACGCAGTATTTT.

This clonotype was recorded many times. This chain links TRBV7-2 with TRBJ2-7; D is unclear. The CDR3 has 14 amino acids. V was pared by 1 base and J by 1 base, with 8 bases between. Germline-derived CDR1 and CDR2 are SGHTA and FQGNSA. The CDR3 loop is CASSLGVLSYEQYF. CDR3 DNA sequence: TGTGCCAGCAGCTTAGGTGTCCTATCCTACGAGCAGTACTTC. Combining the CDR3 with reference TRBV7-2 and TRBJ2-7 gives the whole variable domain GAGVSQSPSNKVTEKGKDVELRCDPISGHTALYWYRQSLGQGLEFLIYFQGNSAPDKSGLPSDRFSAERTGGSVSTLTIQRTQQEDSAVYLCASSLGVLSYEQYFGPGTRLTVT.

In the case of this clonotype: The junction does not match germline at one end; this may be a read error. The chain joins TRBV27 to TRBJ2-7; D uncertain. Germline CDR1 MNHEY, CDR2 SMNVEV (reference sequence). The CDR3 runs to 15 residues. CDR3 protein: CASSLSGRNLYEQYF. DNA for the CDR3: TGTGCCAGCAGCTTATCCGGACGGAACCTCTACGAGCAGTACTTC.

This clonotype has just a few counts. The V gene is TRBV4-1, the J gene TRBJ2-7; unclear D gene. The germline V gene encodes CDR1 MGHRA and CDR2 YSYEKL. CDR3 length equals 13 residues. V lost 4 bases, J lost 1 base, and 8 bases lay in between. CDR3 sequence reads: CASSLLISYEQYF. CDR3 coding DNA: TGCGCCAGCAGCCTCCTTATATCCTACGAGCAGTACTTC.

This clonotype appeared many times. V and J are TRBV2 and TRBJ2-1; D gene ambiguous. There are 14 residues in the CDR3. V was pared by 3 bases and J by 6 bases, with 12 bases between. Germline assignment: CDR1 SNHLY and CDR2 FYNNEI. CDR3 protein: CASSDGFPFNEQFF. DNA of the CDR3: TGTGCCAGCAGTGATGGGTTTCCCTTCAATGAGCAGTTCTTC.

By sample share, this clonotype is medium-sized. The chain combines TRBV6-1 with TRBJ2-1, with TRBD1 matching 10 bases. Germline V gene sequence: CDR1 MNHNS, CDR2 SASEGT. V trimming: 6 bases; J trimming: 8 bases; junction bases outside the gene matches: 10. The CDR3 covers 15 residues. The CDR3 is CASRKAGQGIYEQFF. Written as DNA, the CDR3 is TGTGCCAGCAGGAAGGCGGGACAGGGGATCTATGAGCAGTTCTTC.

This clonotype was picked up a small number of times. V gene TRBV5-8 combines with J gene TRBJ1-6, with TRBD1 as a possible D gene (6 bases). The germline V and J ends were trimmed by 4 bases and 10 bases, with 21 bases remaining between them. The germline V gene encodes CDR1 SGHTS and CDR2 YDEGEE. The CDR3 length is 16 residues. Here the CDR3 DNA reads TGTGCCAGCAGCGCTGGACAGTATACGATTTTGTCACCCCTCCACTTT. This encodes CASSAGQYTILSPLHF.

This clonotype was recorded at least ten times. V usage is TRBV7-9 and J usage is TRBJ2-7; tentative D call: TRBD1 (5 bases). V was shortened by 2 bases and J by 1 base, with 9 bases between the two germline ends. The CDR3 sequence is 14 residues long. Germline V gives CDR1 SEHNR, CDR2 FQNEAQ (reference sequence). CDR3 coding DNA: TGTGCCAGCAGCTTATTGGGGCCATCCTACGAGCAGTACTTC. Amino acid sequence: CASSLLGPSYEQYF.

This clonotype was counted only a few times. The chain recombines TRBV6-6 with TRBJ2-3, with unresolved D. Germline V CDR1 and CDR2: MNHNY, SVGAGI (reference sequence). V lost 7 bases to trimming and J lost 2 bases, with 10 bases between them. CDR3 length equals 13 residues. This CDR3 is CASTPVDTDTQYF. CDR3 in DNA: TGTGCCAGCACCCCTGTGGACACAGATACGCAGTATTTT.